This T cell receptor beta chain derives from a study of T cells in Graves' hyperthyroidism and ophthalmopathy. Many counts were recorded for this clonotype. V was trimmed by 2 bases and J by 2 bases, leaving 13 bases between them. Per the germline V gene, CDR1 is SGHVS and CDR2 is FQNEAQ. The CDR3 totals 16 residues. Using RNA transcripts as the source, TCR beta CDR3 regions were amplified. The primer set for the first-round RT-PCR of the TCR CDR3 was HTBI. TCRdb itself ran the multiplex PCR reads through MiXCR, one entry per CDR3 protein. This sample carries about 350,000 distinct CDR3 sequences, about 18% of them seen once, and the ten largest clones take 3.7%.

V is TRBV7-8 and J is TRBJ1-5; unclear D gene. The TCR originated in a woman aged 18-29 years with Graves' hyperthyroidism. The sample consisted of blood. The CDR3 protein is CASSLLYPLGNQPQHF. CDR3 coding DNA: TGTGCCAGCAGCTTACTTTACCCCCTTGGCAATCAGCCCCAGCATTTT.